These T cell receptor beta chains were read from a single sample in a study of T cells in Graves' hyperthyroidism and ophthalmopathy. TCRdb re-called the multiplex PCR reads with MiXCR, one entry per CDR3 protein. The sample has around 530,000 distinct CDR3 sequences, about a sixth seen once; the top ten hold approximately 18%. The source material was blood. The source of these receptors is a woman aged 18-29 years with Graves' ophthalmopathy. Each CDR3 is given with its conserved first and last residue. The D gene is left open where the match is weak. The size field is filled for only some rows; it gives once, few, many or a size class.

cdr3_nt: TGTGCCAGCAGTTACGGGGGGACAGGGAGGGACACTGAAGCTTTCTTT
cdr3_aa: CASSYGGTGRDTEAFF
v_call: TRBV6-1
j_call: TRBJ1-1
d_call: TRBD1
clone_size: NA

cdr3_nt: TGTGCCAGCAGTAAACCGGGACAGGGGTTTTATAGCAATCAGCCCCAGCATTTT
cdr3_aa: CASSKPGQGFYSNQPQHF
v_call: TRBV28
j_call: TRBJ1-5
d_call: TRBD1
clone_size: many

cdr3_nt: TGTGCCAGCAGCTACAGCCCAAAAAACATTCAGTACTTC
cdr3_aa: CASSYSPKNIQYF
v_call: TRBV11-2
j_call: TRBJ2-4
d_call: NA
clone_size: many

cdr3_nt: TGTGCCAGCAGCCAAGATTTAGAGGCCCTAGCGGGAATTCGGGATGAGCAGTTCTTC
cdr3_aa: CASSQDLEALAGIRDEQFF
v_call: TRBV14
j_call: TRBJ2-1
d_call: TRBD2
clone_size: NA

cdr3_nt: TGTGCCAGCAGAATGGACACTTGGGCCTCTGGAAACACCATATATTTT
cdr3_aa: CASRMDTWASGNTIYF
v_call: TRBV6-1
j_call: TRBJ1-3
d_call: NA
clone_size: many

cdr3_nt: TGTGCCAGCAGCTCCGGGACGTCTGGGGCCAACGTCCTGACTTTC
cdr3_aa: CASSSGTSGANVLTF
v_call: TRBV13
j_call: TRBJ2-6
d_call: NA
clone_size: NA

cdr3_nt: TGTGCCTGGAGTCCTTGGACAGGGGAATACACTGAAGCTTTCTTT
cdr3_aa: CAWSPWTGEYTEAFF
v_call: TRBV30
j_call: TRBJ1-1
d_call: TRBD1
clone_size: many

cdr3_nt: TGTGCCAGCAGTGAAAGACTAGCGGGGGGGAGCTCCTACAATGAGCAGTTCTTC
cdr3_aa: CASSERLAGGSSYNEQFF
v_call: TRBV2
j_call: TRBJ2-1
d_call: TRBD2
clone_size: many

cdr3_nt: TGCAGTGCTAGAGATTTAGCGGGGGGGCCCAATGAGCAGTTCTTC
cdr3_aa: CSARDLAGGPNEQFF
v_call: TRBV20-1
j_call: TRBJ2-1
d_call: TRBD2
clone_size: NA

cdr3_nt: TGTGCCAGCAGTTTGGAGCGGGGGGGGAATGAGCAGTTCTTC
cdr3_aa: CASSLERGGNEQFF
v_call: TRBV28
j_call: TRBJ2-1
d_call: TRBD2
clone_size: NA

cdr3_nt: TGCGCCAGCAGCACCTTAGTCACAGATACGCAGTATTTT
cdr3_aa: CASSTLVTDTQYF
v_call: TRBV5-1
j_call: TRBJ2-3
d_call: NA
clone_size: many

cdr3_nt: TGTGCCAGTAGTATTCTACGGGCCACTGAAGCTTTCTTT
cdr3_aa: CASSILRATEAFF
v_call: TRBV19
j_call: TRBJ1-1
d_call: NA
clone_size: once

cdr3_nt: TGCGCCAGCAGCCAGGGGGACTTCTACGAGCAGTACTTC
cdr3_aa: CASSQGDFYEQYF
v_call: TRBV4-1
j_call: TRBJ2-7
d_call: NA
clone_size: NA

cdr3_nt: TGTGCCAGCAGTTTACGGGGGGTAGGGCCCACTGAAGCTTTCTTT
cdr3_aa: CASSLRGVGPTEAFF
v_call: TRBV28
j_call: TRBJ1-1
d_call: NA
clone_size: NA

cdr3_nt: TGTGCCAGCAGTTTATTTGGACAGTTAAACACTGAAGCTTTCTTT
cdr3_aa: CASSLFGQLNTEAFF
v_call: TRBV28
j_call: TRBJ1-1
d_call: NA
clone_size: NA

cdr3_nt: TGTGCCTGGAGTGGTGTAGACGGCACCATATATTTT
cdr3_aa: CAWSGVDGTIYF
v_call: TRBV30
j_call: TRBJ1-3
d_call: NA
clone_size: few

cdr3_nt: TGTGCCAGCAGTTACGCCAGGGCGGATACGCAGTATTTT
cdr3_aa: CASSYARADTQYF
v_call: TRBV6-6
j_call: TRBJ2-3
d_call: NA
clone_size: few

cdr3_nt: TGTGCCAGCAGCTTGGGGGGACAGGAACCTTACAATGAGCAGTTCTTC
cdr3_aa: CASSLGGQEPYNEQFF
v_call: TRBV5-4
j_call: TRBJ2-1
d_call: TRBD1
clone_size: few

cdr3_nt: TGTGCCAGCGGACGGACAGGGGGAGAGACCCAGTACTTC
cdr3_aa: CASGRTGGETQYF
v_call: TRBV27
j_call: TRBJ2-5
d_call: TRBD1
clone_size: many

cdr3_nt: TGTGCCAGCAGCGGATCCGAACCAGCGAGTAACTATGGCTACACCTTC
cdr3_aa: CASSGSEPASNYGYTF
v_call: TRBV7-9
j_call: TRBJ1-2
d_call: NA
clone_size: NA

cdr3_nt: TGTGCCAGCAGCCCGGAGGGGGTTTACAATGAGCAGTTCTTC
cdr3_aa: CASSPEGVYNEQFF
v_call: TRBV3-1
j_call: TRBJ2-1
d_call: NA
clone_size: many

cdr3_nt: TGTGCCAGCAGCTTAGACCGGTGGGGGGGCACTGAAGCTTTCTTT
cdr3_aa: CASSLDRWGGTEAFF
v_call: TRBV7-6
j_call: TRBJ1-1
d_call: NA
clone_size: NA

cdr3_nt: TGTGCCAGCAGTTTGGGACTGTCCTACGTGCAGTACTTC
cdr3_aa: CASSLGLSYVQYF
v_call: TRBV27
j_call: TRBJ2-7
d_call: NA
clone_size: NA

cdr3_nt: TGTGCCAGCAGTCCTCGGGTGGCTCCGACTAATGAAAAACTGTTTTTT
cdr3_aa: CASSPRVAPTNEKLFF
v_call: TRBV28
j_call: TRBJ1-4
d_call: NA
clone_size: many

cdr3_nt: TGTGCCAGCAGCCTTTTCATGGAAGAGACCCAGTACTTC
cdr3_aa: CASSLFMEETQYF
v_call: TRBV7-2
j_call: TRBJ2-5
d_call: NA
clone_size: NA

cdr3_nt: TGCAGTGCTAGAGATCTGGGAAGGGGAAGACTCGATCAGCCCCAGCATTTT
cdr3_aa: CSARDLGRGRLDQPQHF
v_call: TRBV20-1
j_call: TRBJ1-5
d_call: NA
clone_size: many

cdr3_nt: TGTGCCAGCAGTTTTAGTATCACAGATACGCAGTATTTT
cdr3_aa: CASSFSITDTQYF
v_call: TRBV28
j_call: TRBJ2-3
d_call: NA
clone_size: many

cdr3_nt: TGCGCCAGCAGCTTGACCATGACAGGCTCTGAAGCTTTCTTT
cdr3_aa: CASSLTMTGSEAFF
v_call: TRBV5-1
j_call: TRBJ1-1
d_call: NA
clone_size: many

cdr3_nt: TGTGCCAGCAGCGTCGACAGGGGGCGAGAGGTCGCAGATACGCAGTATTTT
cdr3_aa: CASSVDRGREVADTQYF
v_call: TRBV9
j_call: TRBJ2-3
d_call: TRBD1
clone_size: few

cdr3_nt: TGTGCCAGTAATTCCCCCCCCCAACGGCCCGGGGAGCTGTTTTTT
cdr3_aa: CASNSPPQRPGELFF
v_call: TRBV19
j_call: TRBJ2-2
d_call: NA
clone_size: NA

cdr3_nt: TGCGCCAGCAGCTTGACATATTCCGCAACTAATGAAAAACTGTTTTTT
cdr3_aa: CASSLTYSATNEKLFF
v_call: TRBV5-1
j_call: TRBJ1-4
d_call: NA
clone_size: many

cdr3_nt: TGTGCCACCAGCAGAGGTATGGCGGACCTCACAGATACGCAGTATTTT
cdr3_aa: CATSRGMADLTDTQYF
v_call: TRBV15
j_call: TRBJ2-3
d_call: NA
clone_size: NA